A single sample is the source of the 31 T cell receptor beta chains below, sequenced in a study of post-analysis software for immune sequencing data. Study results and limitations: Patients had higher frequencies than controls of about five TRBV segments, including TRBV5-6, TRBV5-1 and TRBV20-1.

Prepared libraries of TCR beta cDNA carried unique molecular identifiers. TCRdb independently ran MiXCR on the PCR reads; one entry per CDR3 protein. The data hold more than 500,000 distinct CDR3 sequences, with around 36% observed a single time. These TCRs' antigens remain unknown. The sequenced sample consisted of blood. Source of these receptors: a girl aged 2 to 17 with multiple sclerosis.

This clonotype is a singleton in its sample. The V and J genes are TRBV18 and TRBJ2-4; D possibly uses TRBD1 or TRBD2 (5 bases each). The CDR3 runs 14 residues. Germline assignment: CDR1 KGHSH and CDR2 LQKENI. V was trimmed by 6 bases and J by 0 bases, leaving 9 bases between them. DNA of the CDR3: TGTGCCAGCTCGCTTGGGACAGCCAAAAACATTCAGTACTTC. Encoded protein: CASSLGTAKNIQYF.

The chain joins TRBV5-1 to TRBJ2-1, with D tentatively TRBD2 (6 bases). V was trimmed by 4 bases and J by 12 bases, leaving 26 bases between them. Germline values: CDR1 SGHRS, CDR2 YFSETQ. The CDR3 runs to 16 residues. CDR3 sequence: CASSPRGAGPLVGQFF. The CDR3 nucleotides are TGCGCCAGCAGCCCCCGGGGAGCGGGTCCCTTGGTAGGGCAGTTCTTC.

DNA for the CDR3: TGTGCCAGCAGTCGTACTAGCGGGGGAGGGTTCTTC. As protein: CASSRTSGGGFF. The chain employs TRBV6-7 and TRBJ2-1; 11 bases agree with TRBD2. TRBV6-7 is treated as an ORF (open reading frame) with a function not yet certain. The CDR3 runs 12 residues. The V and J ends lost 5 bases and 15 bases, in that order; junction bases with no gene match: 6.

V is TRBV10-3 and J is TRBJ1-2, with unresolved D. The CDR3 sequence is 15 residues long. CDR1 ENHRY and CDR2 SYGVKD come from the germline V gene. Trimming stripped 6 bases from V and 6 bases from J, with 20 bases between. The CDR3 reads CAIRDSAEGGDGYTF. CDR3 DNA: TGTGCCATCAGGGATTCGGCCGAGGGAGGAGATGGCTACACCTTC.

The chain is built from TRBV29-1 and TRBJ2-2; the D gene could be TRBD1 or TRBD2 (6 bases each). The CDR3 runs to 13 residues. Germline V gene lookup returns CDR1 SQVTM and CDR2 ANQGSEA. Trimming stripped 3 bases from V and 4 bases from J, with 9 bases between. Written as DNA, the CDR3 is TGCAGCGTTGATCGGGGGCTCACCGGGGAGCTGTTTTTT. Encoded protein: CSVDRGLTGELFF.

This chain's CDR3 is CSVEEGSGFGEQFF. CDR3 nucleotide sequence: TGCAGCGTTGAAGAAGGGAGTGGGTTCGGTGAGCAGTTCTTC. The V call is TRBV29-1, the J call TRBJ2-1; TRBD2 might be the D (5 bases). The CDR3 has 14 amino acids. V lost 0 bases, J lost 9 bases, and 15 bases lay in between. Looked up from germline, CDR1 is SQVTM and CDR2 is ANQGSEA.

Remarks on this clonotype: In this CDR3 the conserved last residue, phenylalanine or tryptophan, is missing, so a read error is likely. The chain employs TRBV2 and TRBJ2-5; 11 nucleotides align to TRBD2. The V gene end was trimmed by 7 bases and the J gene end by 1 base; junction bases not matched to a gene: 14. The CDR3 runs 18 residues. Germline assignment: CDR1 SNHLY and CDR2 FYNNEI. CDR3 region: CASTLVTSGAPFQETQYC. The CDR3 nucleotides read TGTGCCAGCACCCTGGTGACTAGCGGGGCGCCGTTCCAAGAGACCCAGTACTGC.

This chain connects TRBV20-1 to TRBJ1-2, with 8 bases matching TRBD1. The CDR3 totals 13 residues. Germline V gives CDR1 DFQATT, CDR2 SNEGSKA (reference sequence). V dropped 3 bases and J dropped 4; count of bases not matched to a gene: 4. The DNA for the CDR3 is TGCAGTGCTAGCCAGGGGGCGGGCTATGGCTACACCTTC. It is translated as CSASQGAGYGYTF.

CDR3 sequence: CASSVDGYEQYF. In DNA form, the CDR3 reads TGTGCCAGCAGCGTAGATGGTTACGAGCAGTACTTC. V usage is TRBV9 and J usage is TRBJ2-5; D is undetermined. The assigned J gene may be wrong: the sequence end matches TRBJ2-7 better. CDR3 length: 12 residues. Germline V lookup: CDR1 SGDLS, CDR2 YYNGEE.

The J gene is TRBJ2-3, the V gene TRBV7-2, with TRBD1 matching 8 bases. V gave up 3 bases and J gave up 2 bases; unmatched junction bases: 4. The CDR3 runs 15 residues. Per germline, CDR1 SGHTA and CDR2 FQGNSA. This CDR3 is CASSLRTGLTDTQYF. CDR3 nucleotides: TGTGCCAGCAGCTTGAGGACAGGGCTCACAGATACGCAGTATTTT.

This clonotype was recorded a few times. The chain links TRBV10-2 to TRBJ2-5, with 11 bases identical to TRBD2. CDR3 length: 17 amino acids. The junction had 5 bases not matched to a gene; V was cut back by 0 bases and J by 2 bases. CDR1 and CDR2 (germline): WSHSY, SAAADI. CDR3 DNA: TGCGCCAGCAGTGAGTCGAGCCTAGCGGGGGGACAAGAGACCCAGTACTTC. This sequence encodes CASSESSLAGGQETQYF.

This clonotype turned up a few times. The chain joins TRBV10-3 to TRBJ2-5; D is uncertain. V lost 1 base, J lost 2 bases, and 8 bases lay in between. Germline assignment: CDR1 ENHRY and CDR2 SYGVKD. This CDR3 is built from 14 residues. The CDR3 protein is CAISEFEHQETQYF. CDR3 nucleotides: TGTGCCATCAGTGAGTTTGAGCATCAAGAGACCCAGTACTTC.

The sample holds a few counts of this clonotype. This chain connects TRBV6-2 or TRBV6-3 to TRBJ2-1, with a possible D match to TRBD2 (6 bases). This CDR3 comprises 13 residues. Looked up from germline, CDR1 is MNHEY and CDR2 is SVGEGT. Deletions cut 6 bases from V and 10 bases from J, with 16 bases between. In nucleotides, the CDR3 is TGTGCCAGCAGCCGACTAGTTTCCGCGGAGCAGTTCTTC. Translating gives CASSRLVSAEQFF.

This clonotype was found a few times. The CDR3 here is CASSPGQLTEAFF. The DNA for the CDR3 is TGTGCCAGCAGCCCAGGACAGCTCACTGAAGCTTTCTTT. The genes are TRBV9 and TRBJ1-1; D may be TRBD1 (6 bases). With 4 bases removed from V and 4 bases from J, the gap between germline ends came to 11 bases. Germline values: CDR1 SGDLS, CDR2 YYNGEE. The CDR3 runs to 13 residues. Looking up the rest from reference TRBV9 and TRBJ1-1 gives the full variable domain: DSGVTQTPKHLITATGQRVTLRCSPRSGDLSVYWYQQSLDQGLQFLIQYYNGEERAKGNILERFSAQQFPDLHSELNLSSLELGDSALYFCASSPGQLTEAFFGQGTRLTVV.

This clonotype came up a few times. V gene TRBV3-1 combines with J gene TRBJ2-3, with 8 bases that match TRBD1. With 6 bases clipped from V and 2 bases from J, the junction kept 13 bases outside the gene matches. Germline CDR1 is LGHDT and CDR2 is YNNKEL (reference sequence). The CDR3 is 17 amino acids. CDR3 protein: CASRGPWGTGHTDTQYF. CDR3 sequence (DNA): TGTGCCAGCAGGGGCCCCTGGGGGACAGGCCACACAGATACGCAGTATTTT.

In its sample, this clonotype was seen a few times. The V call is TRBV5-1, the J call TRBJ1-2, with 8 bases identical to TRBD1. Germline V gives CDR1 SGHRS, CDR2 YFSETQ. V shed 0 bases, J shed 9 bases, and the junction held 10 bases outside the gene matches. This CDR3 spans 15 amino acids. In DNA, the CDR3 is TGCGCCAGCAGCTTGGGCGGACAGGGCGCAGTAAGCTACACCTTC. Translating gives CASSLGGQGAVSYTF.

In its sample, this clonotype was seen a few times. V and J are TRBV7-3 and TRBJ2-1, with 9 bases matching TRBD2. The CDR3 consists of 16 residues. V trimming: 1 base; J trimming: 9 bases; junction bases outside the gene matches: 10. The germline CDR1 and CDR2 sequences are SGHTA and FQGTGA. As DNA, the CDR3 is TGTGCCAGCAGCTTAATAGCGGGGGATTCCGTTGGTGAGCAGTTCTTC. Its protein is CASSLIAGDSVGEQFF.

This clonotype was seen more than once but under ten times. The chain recombines TRBV7-9 with TRBJ2-5; the D is unclear. CDR1 is SEHNR and CDR2 is FQNEAQ in the germline V gene (reference sequence). V lost 5 bases and J 1 base, leaving 14 bases between the germline ends. The CDR3 has 15 amino acids. The CDR3 DNA follows: TGTGCCAGCAGCCCCAATACCCCGGGCCAAGAGACCCAGTACTTC. Protein sequence: CASSPNTPGQETQYF.

The rearrangement uses TRBV6-5 and TRBJ1-2, with no clear D. V lost 2 bases to trimming and J lost 4 bases, with 8 bases between them. The CDR3 sequence is 13 residues long. The V gene's germline CDR1 is MNHEY and CDR2 SVGAGI. CDR3: CASSYDTAYGYTF. CDR3 DNA sequence: TGTGCCAGCAGTTACGACACCGCCTATGGCTACACCTTC.

This clonotype was seen a few times. The CDR3 spells CSVDSPRGSGEAFF. The CDR3 DNA follows: TGCAGCGTTGATAGCCCGAGGGGGAGTGGGGAAGCTTTCTTT. The chain joins TRBV29-1 to TRBJ1-1; a weak D match, TRBD1 (6 bases). V shed 3 bases and J shed 8 bases, with 19 bases lying between them. This CDR3 has 14 amino acids. The V gene's germline CDR1 is SQVTM and CDR2 ANQGSEA.

This chain uses TRBV4-2 with TRBJ2-7, with D tentatively TRBD2 (6 bases). CDR1 LGHNA and CDR2 YNFKEQ come from the germline V gene. Trimming left V 0 bases short and J 3 bases short, with 12 bases between. The CDR3 runs to 15 residues. CDR3 bases: TGTGCCAGCAGCCAAGAAATAGGAGGGGACTACGAGCAGTACTTC. Translation: CASSQEIGGDYEQYF.

This clonotype was observed a few times. The J gene is TRBJ2-1, the V gene TRBV20-1, with D maybe TRBD2 (6 bases). Germline V gene lookup returns CDR1 DFQATT and CDR2 SNEGSKA (reference sequence). V gave up 6 bases and J gave up 7 bases, with 13 bases separating them. CDR3 length equals 12 residues. CDR3 sequence (DNA): TGCAGTGCGAGGCAGGCGGGGAATGAGCAGTTCTTC. This sequence encodes CSARQAGNEQFF.

CDR3 protein: CASSLGTSRFETQYF. The CDR3, as DNA: TGTGCCAGCAGCTTAGGGACTAGCCGATTTGAGACCCAGTACTTC. The rearrangement links TRBV7-3 to TRBJ2-5; the match to TRBD2 covers 9 bases. With 2 bases clipped from V and 5 bases from J, the junction kept 6 bases outside the gene matches. The CDR3 has 15 amino acids. Germline values: CDR1 SGHTA, CDR2 FQGTGA.

The chain carries TRBV20-1 and TRBJ1-5; D may be TRBD1 (5 bases). V gave up 0 bases and J gave up 0 bases, with 12 bases separating them. From germline, CDR1 is DFQATT and CDR2 SNEGSKA (reference sequence). This CDR3 spans 16 amino acids. CDR3 sequence: CSARDAAGGSNQPQHF. DNA of the CDR3: TGCAGTGCTAGAGATGCCGCCGGGGGTAGCAATCAGCCCCAGCATTTT.

This CDR3 reads CASSQDRPNTEAFF. The DNA for the CDR3 is TGTGCCAGCAGCCAAGACAGACCTAACACTGAAGCTTTCTTT. This chain joins TRBV3-1 and TRBJ1-1; D unresolved. V lost 0 bases and J 2 bases, leaving 7 bases between the germline ends. This CDR3 region has 14 residues. Germline-derived CDR1 and CDR2 are LGHDT and YNNKEL (reference sequence).

This clonotype was seen more than once but under ten times. J is TRBJ1-1 and V is TRBV7-3; no definite D call. The germline V and J ends were trimmed by 4 bases and 0 bases, with 6 bases remaining between them. Germline V CDR1 and CDR2: SGHTA, FQGTGA. The CDR3 covers 13 residues. The CDR3 DNA is TGTGCCAGCAGCTCCAGGATGAACACTGAAGCTTTCTTT. This codes for CASSSRMNTEAFF.

The chain employs TRBV10-3 and TRBJ2-7; TRBD2 matches 11 bases. The CDR3 extends over 14 amino acids. Germline CDR1 is ENHRY and CDR2 is SYGVKD. With V trimmed by 6 bases and J by 6 bases, 7 bases remained unmatched. The CDR3 loop is CAIRDSGGAGEQYF. CDR3 bases: TGTGCCATCAGGGATAGCGGGGGGGCGGGCGAGCAGTACTTC.

The chain uses TRBV6-5 and TRBJ2-5, with D uncertain. From germline, CDR1 is MNHEY and CDR2 SVGAGI. Deletions cut 5 bases from V and 1 base from J, with 11 bases between. This CDR3 is 14 amino acids long. CDR3 sequence reads: CASSETPAQETQYF. The CDR3, as DNA: TGTGCCAGCAGTGAAACGCCAGCCCAAGAGACCCAGTACTTC.

The chain employs TRBV6-6 and TRBJ1-2; TRBD1 matches at 7 bases. V dropped 5 bases and J dropped 5; count of bases not matched to a gene: 11. The CDR3 runs 15 residues. Germline values: CDR1 MNHNY, CDR2 SVGAGI (reference sequence). The CDR3 region is CASSPEGARGYGYTF. The CDR3 DNA reads TGTGCCAGCAGTCCCGAGGGGGCCAGGGGGTATGGCTACACCTTC.

This clonotype was observed a handful of times. The chain carries TRBV10-3 and TRBJ1-5, with TRBD1 identical over 8 bases. The ends lost 9 bases at V and 2 bases at J; junction bases unmatched: 3. CDR1 ENHRY and CDR2 SYGVKD come from the germline V gene. The CDR3 loop spans 13 amino acids. DNA of the CDR3: TGTGCCATTACAGGGGGAGGCAATCAGCCCCAGCATTTT. This encodes CAITGGGNQPQHF.

The genes are TRBV13 and TRBJ2-1, with 8 bases identical to TRBD2. The CDR3 is made up of 14 amino acids. Germline trimming cut 0 bases from V and 9 bases from J; bases unmatched to any gene: 4. CDR1 is PRHDT and CDR2 is FYEKMQ in the germline V gene (reference sequence). CDR3 loop: CASSLGGGAVEQFF. CDR3 in DNA: TGTGCCAGCAGCTTAGGCGGGGGGGCCGTTGAGCAGTTCTTC. Together with reference TRBV13 and TRBJ2-1, the CDR3 gives the full variable domain: AAGVIQSPRHLIKEKRETATLKCYPIPRHDTVYWYQQGPGQDPQFLISFYEKMQSDKGSIPDRFSAQQFSDYHSELNMSSLELGDSALYFCASSLGGGAVEQFFGPGTRLTVL.